What follows are 9 T cell receptor beta chains derived from one specimen sequenced in a study of blood T cells in healthy people across ages (dated by TCRdb to about 2015). The library came from 5' RACE. TCRdb lists the instrument as Illumina HiSeq 2500. A second PCR of 7 to 11 cycles was run with a J-beta primer mix and a sample-barcoded 5' primer. TCRdb trimmed the raw reads at Q25, called clones with MiXCR and kept productive beta chains. Merged by CDR3 protein, the rows form single entries marked with the most common genes and DNA. In this sample the table shows some 1.6 million distinct CDR3 sequences, almost 35% of which occur a single time. The ten top clones hold around 10% of the sample. Sequenced input: blood. The receptor set was obtained from a woman aged 25 to 45 in good health.

The genes are TRBV20-1 and TRBJ1-2; 8 bases agree with TRBD1. The CDR3 sequence is 13 residues long. V gave up 6 bases and J gave up 2 bases; unmatched junction bases: 5. Per the germline V gene, CDR1 is DFQATT and CDR2 is SNEGSKA (reference sequence). The DNA of the CDR3 is TGCAGTGCGTTTACAGGGGGGAACTATGGCTACACCTTC. Translating gives CSAFTGGNYGYTF.

This clonotype has more than one count but fewer than ten. V and J are TRBV11-2 and TRBJ2-1, with unresolved D. The CDR3 has 13 residues. Germline V lookup: CDR1 SGHAT, CDR2 FQNNGV. Trimming cost V 1 base and J 3 bases, with 4 bases left between them. The CDR3 protein is CASSLVYYNEQFF. In nucleotides, the CDR3 is TGTGCCAGCAGCTTAGTCTACTACAATGAGCAGTTCTTC.

This chain uses TRBV7-9 with TRBJ2-5; D possibly corresponds to TRBD1 (6 bases). The DNA end is a closer match to TRBJ2-7, so the J assignment may be wrong. CDR3 size: 15 residues. Germline V gives CDR1 SEHNR, CDR2 FQNEAQ (reference sequence). CDR3 protein: CASSLFLGQIYEQYF. DNA for the CDR3: TGTGCCAGCAGCTTATTTCTTGGACAGATTTACGAGCAGTACTTC.

The chain combines TRBV30 with TRBJ1-5, with 7 positions matching TRBD1. In germline, CDR1 is GTSNPN, CDR2 SVGIG (reference sequence). The CDR3 is 15 residues long. With V trimmed by 4 bases and J by 4 bases, 10 bases remained unmatched. The CDR3 protein is CAWNAPGQQNQPQHF. The CDR3 DNA reads as TGTGCCTGGAATGCCCCGGGACAGCAAAATCAGCCCCAGCATTTT.

V is TRBV5-6 and J is TRBJ2-1, with 11 nucleotides matching TRBD2. The germline V gene encodes CDR1 SGHDT and CDR2 YYEEEE. The CDR3 contains 15 residues. The trim removed 1 base at V and 9 bases at J, leaving 6 bases unmatched. In DNA form, the CDR3 reads TGTGCCAGCAGCTTGTTAGCGGGAGGGCCGGGTGAGCAGTTCTTC. The encoded protein is CASSLLAGGPGEQFF.

This clonotype occurred a few times. This chain connects TRBV12-3 or TRBV12-4 to TRBJ2-7; the match to TRBD2 covers 13 bases. V dropped 4 bases and J dropped 3; count of bases not matched to a gene: 6. This CDR3 region has 16 residues. The CDR3 DNA reads as TGTGCCAGCAGTTCCGCGGGACTAGCGGGGCACTACGAGCAGTACTTC. Its protein is CASSSAGLAGHYEQYF.

The rearrangement joins TRBV9 to TRBJ2-3, with 7 bases matching TRBD1. The germline CDR1 and CDR2 sequences are SGDLS and YYNGEE. The CDR3 spans 15 residues. Trimming removed 3 bases from V and 6 bases from J; junction bases left unmatched: 10. CDR3 residues: CASSAQGTQKDTQYF. DNA of the CDR3: TGTGCCAGCAGCGCACAGGGGACCCAAAAGGATACGCAGTATTTT.

The CDR3 region has the DNA TGTGCCAGCAGCCAAACAAGGGACTACCTCCCCTCCTACGAGCAGTACTTC. Its translation: CASSQTRDYLPSYEQYF. V gene TRBV6-1 combines with J gene TRBJ2-7; TRBD2 agrees at 7 bases. CDR3 size: 17 residues. The V gene end was trimmed by 6 bases and the J gene end by 0 bases; junction bases not matched to a gene: 14. Germline V gene data show CDR1 as MNHNS and CDR2 as SASEGT.

The table lists this clonotype with a few counts. The genes are TRBV4-1 and TRBJ2-6; D gene ambiguous. Trimming shortened V by 1 base and J by 1 base, and 11 bases separated the two germline ends. The CDR3 is made up of 17 amino acids. From germline, CDR1 is MGHRA and CDR2 YSYEKL. DNA for the CDR3: TGCGCCAGCAGCCAAGGAAATCTACTTTCTGGGGCCAACGTCCTGACTTTC. Translating it yields CASSQGNLLSGANVLTF.